Listed below are T cell receptor beta chains from one sample, sequenced in a study of T cell repertoires in cytomegalovirus infection. TCRdb itself ran the reads through MiXCR, one entry per CDR3 protein. The sample records just over 300,000 distinct CDR3 sequences, roughly 16% being singletons. The sequenced material came from PBMCs. These TCRs come from a human donor in good health (CMV status not recorded). Some clones in this sample may be carry-over from other donors' samples. Both conserved end residues are part of each CDR3.

v_gene	j_gene	CDR3aa
TRBV20-1	TRBJ1-1	CSARDQTGSNTEAFF
TRBV7-9	TRBJ2-2	CASSLVSGNTGELFF
TRBV11-2	TRBJ2-7	CASSLIIYEQYF
TRBV19	TRBJ1-2	CASSPVQGGGYTF
TRBV28	TRBJ1-1	CASSFQAEAFF
TRBV18	TRBJ1-4	CASSPGRGDEKLFF
TRBV7-9	TRBJ1-4	CASSWGQGDDEKLFF
TRBV25-1	TRBJ1-1	CASSEWREDTEAFF
TRBV29-1	TRBJ1-1	CSVDFGLEAFF
TRBV6-2/TRBV6-3	TRBJ2-7	CASRLPGQGSYEQYF
TRBV20-1	TRBJ1-4	CSARDVQNEKLFF
TRBV7-8	TRBJ1-2	CASSLDRGLVLGNYGYTF
TRBV6-1	TRBJ2-7	CASSEALLAGSYEQYF
TRBV7-7	TRBJ2-2	CASSRLGQGDTGELFF
TRBV4-1	TRBJ2-1	CASSLIIPTSGGVNEQFF
TRBV10-3	TRBJ2-7	CAISEHPGTSGARWSYEQYF
TRBV5-6	TRBJ1-1	CASSLGQFGTEAFF
TRBV7-2	TRBJ2-1	CASSLAGPSYNEQFF
TRBV7-6	TRBJ2-7	CASSLYGQGGNYEQYF
TRBV28	TRBJ2-1	CASRASRDRIYNEQFF
TRBV9	TRBJ2-1	CASSVGFYNEQFF
TRBV12-3/TRBV12-4	TRBJ1-5	CASSLRTGFNQPQHF
TRBV6-6	TRBJ2-1	CASIDRGVYNEQFF
TRBV7-3	TRBJ2-1	CASSSLSGKQFF
TRBV11-2	TRBJ2-7	CASSPGDGGSLSYEQYF
TRBV27	TRBJ1-1	CASSLGQGVRQTEAFF
TRBV7-8	TRBJ1-2	CASSSQPGQGAYGYTF
TRBV20-1	TRBJ1-5	CSATTGQGAGGQPQHF
TRBV6-1	TRBJ2-1	CASKGQATNNEQFF
TRBV4-2	TRBJ1-6	CASSPGTEDSPLHF
TRBV6-6	TRBJ1-1	CASSYSGGSKTEAFF
TRBV7-2	TRBJ2-1	CASSLGHEYYNEQFF
TRBV4-1	TRBJ1-3	CASSFTGASSSGNTIYF
TRBV27	TRBJ2-2	CASSQGRGQPSTGELFF
TRBV3-1	TRBJ2-3	CASSQETGDTQYF
TRBV7-6	TRBJ2-7	CASSLGQGPEEQYF
TRBV5-1	TRBJ1-1	CASSGLPMNTEAFF
TRBV6-6	TRBJ2-3	CASSYTYTDTQYF
TRBV11-2	TRBJ1-5	CASSLEIGQPQHF
TRBV4-1	TRBJ2-5	CASSQDTVRAGGQETQYF
TRBV12-3/TRBV12-4	TRBJ1-6	CASSLGGAGTGAGSPLHF
TRBV2	TRBJ1-4	CASRFMGQPNEKLFF
TRBV20-1	TRBJ2-5	CSARAGGSETQYF
TRBV12-3/TRBV12-4	TRBJ2-1	CASGSPSYNEQFF